The entry that follows covers one T cell receptor (beta chain) sequence. Using a J-beta primer mix together with a sample-barcoded 5' primer, a second PCR was run for roughly 7 to 11 cycles. A minimum of 2.5 million CDR3-containing paired-end reads was obtained for each sample. TCRdb passed the 5' RACE reads through MiXCR, listing each CDR3 protein once. This sample has 1.8 million or so distinct CDR3 sequences, with roughly two fifths found just once. This specimen comes from a study of blood T cells in healthy people across ages. The CDR3 totals 18 residues. The germline gives CDR1 SGHAT, CDR2 FQNNGV. V was trimmed by 3 bases and J by 2 bases, leaving 21 bases between them.

The sample consisted of blood. The clonotype originates from a human donor in good health. The chain employs TRBV11-2 and TRBJ2-3, with D perhaps assigned TRBD1 or TRBD2 (5 bases each). This CDR3 reads CASSLTPWGRGATDTQYF. Written as DNA, the CDR3 is TGTGCCAGCAGCTTGACCCCTTGGGGTCGAGGGGCCACAGATACGCAGTATTTT.